This TCR beta chain emerged from a study of blood T cell repertoires in COVID-19. Exposed participants came across a COVID-19 case within 2 weeks before study entry. TCRdb keeps only in-frame clones here, not all; method: immunoSEQ multiplex PCR. The sample comprises roughly 220,000 clones, 90% of which are singletons, and around 16% rests with the top ten. This sequence was found in a man aged 25-45 years who had been exposed to COVID-19. Sequenced: PBMCs or T cells enriched from blood (not recorded which).

The CDR3 DNA reads TGTGCCAGCAGCATTTCGGACAGGGGCTTTGGTGCTGAAGCTTTCTTT. Its protein product is CASSISDRGFGAEAFF. The chain employs TRBV7-9 and TRBJ1-1, with TRBD1 identical over 9 bases. Looked up from germline, CDR1 is SEHNR and CDR2 is FQNEAQ (reference sequence). This CDR3 has 16 amino acids. After removal of 5 bases from V and 6 bases from J, the junction contained 13 bases not matched to a gene.